This TCR beta chain stems from a study of blood T cell repertoires in COVID-19. Across the study: Italy, Spain and the United States were the sources of the convalescent and acute COVID-19 samples. PBMCs, B-cell-depleted T cells, or T cells were the source of the cDNA or gDNA that made up the material.

The germline gives CDR1 SGHNT, CDR2 YYREEE (reference sequence). The J segment lost 8 bases and the V segment lost 5 bases, leaving 7 bases of the junction unmatched. The CDR3 is 14 amino acids. Study processing details: Reference gene primer amplification in the assay estimated nucleated cell counts. Sequencing was performed with immunoSEQ multiplex PCR; in TCRdb, only in-frame clones are kept and a portion is missing. V and J calls and clone size are those listed in that table; D and trimming were worked out from the DNA. Of around 40,000 clones in the sample, about four fifths were seen once. This sequence was found in a woman older than 75 with active or convalescent COVID-19. The V and J genes are TRBV5-4 and TRBJ1-6, with 7 nucleotides matching TRBD1. The sample was peripheral blood. CDR3 amino acids: CASRPGQLDSPLHF. The CDR3 nucleotides are TGTGCCAGCAGACCGGGACAGCTGGATTCACCCCTCCACTTT.